Below are 17 T cell receptor beta chains sequenced from a single sample in a study of cytomegalovirus exposure and HLA in healthy donors. The PCR employed 60 Vbeta primers together with 13 Jbeta primers. Only in-frame clones appear in the TCRdb table, and some are missing; sequencing was by immunoSEQ multiplex PCR. The table records about 140,000 clones, just under 85% of them present only once. The sample taken for sequencing was PBMCs. Receptor source: a woman in her thirties or forties in good health and CMV-seronegative.

V gene TRBV28 combines with J gene TRBJ2-1; the match to TRBD1 covers 9 bases. The CDR3 length is 15 residues. Germline values: CDR1 MDHEN, CDR2 SYDVKM. The V gene end was trimmed by 6 bases and the J gene end by 2 bases; junction bases not matched to a gene: 5. The CDR3 region has the DNA TGTGCCAGCAGGAACCGGGACAGGGCCTACAATGAGCAGTTCTTC. This encodes CASRNRDRAYNEQFF.

This chain joins TRBV6-5 and TRBJ2-5, with unresolved D. This CDR3 has 11 amino acids. Germline assignment: CDR1 MNHEY and CDR2 SVGAGI. Trimming shortened V by 4 bases and J by 8 bases, and 8 bases separated the two germline ends. CDR3 DNA: TGTGCCAGCAGTTCCCCATCCACCCAGTACTTC. This codes for CASSSPSTQYF.

The CDR3 loop is CASSLRTGGVGELFF. In DNA, the CDR3 is TGTGCCAGCAGTTTGCGTACAGGGGGCGTCGGGGAGCTGTTTTTT. The V and J genes are TRBV28 and TRBJ2-2; 9 bases are a match to TRBD1. The ends lost 3 bases at V and 7 bases at J; junction bases unmatched: 6. The V gene's germline CDR1 is MDHEN and CDR2 SYDVKM. The CDR3 contains 15 residues.

A single count supports this clone. The CDR3 loop is CASSLSAGGGYEQYF. The CDR3 coding sequence is TGTGCCAGCAGCTTATCTGCGGGAGGCGGGTACGAGCAGTACTTC. V usage is TRBV7-2 and J usage is TRBJ2-5, with 8 positions matching TRBD2. The end of the DNA aligns better with TRBJ2-7, so the J call may be wrong. The CDR3 spans 15 residues. Per germline, CDR1 SGHTA and CDR2 FQGNSA.

This clone was picked up one time. The chain combines TRBV19 with TRBJ2-1; no clear D gene. From germline, CDR1 is LNHDA and CDR2 SQIVND (reference sequence). Trimming cost V 3 bases and J 6 bases, with 9 bases left between them. There are 13 residues in the CDR3. The CDR3 reads CASSISVLNEQFF. The CDR3 nucleotides read TGTGCCAGTAGTATCAGTGTCCTCAATGAGCAGTTCTTC.

The chain couples TRBV7-3 to TRBJ2-3, with 15 bases that match TRBD2. This CDR3 region has 18 residues. V lost 5 bases and J lost 6; bases outside the gene matches: 12. Germline-derived CDR1 and CDR2 are SGHTA and FQGTGA. The DNA for the CDR3 is TGTGCCAGCAGCCACGGAGGACTAGCGGGAGGGATTACGGATACGCAGTATTTT. This translates into CASSHGGLAGGITDTQYF.

The rearrangement uses TRBV19 and TRBJ1-1; TRBD1 is a possible D gene (6 bases). Looked up from germline, CDR1 is LNHDA and CDR2 is SQIVND (reference sequence). The CDR3 length is 15 residues. The V end lost 6 bases, the J end lost 2 bases, and 16 bases lay between the germline ends. CDR3: CASRRDIQVNTEAFF. The CDR3 DNA sequence: TGTGCCAGTAGAAGGGACATTCAGGTAAACACTGAAGCTTTCTTT.

This clone was observed a handful of times. CDR3 DNA sequence: TGTGCCAGCAGCTTGACAGGGCTTCAATCACCCCTCCACTTT. Its translation: CASSLTGLQSPLHF. The V and J genes are TRBV5-4 and TRBJ1-6; D may be TRBD1 (6 bases). The CDR3 runs to 14 residues. Trimming shortened V by 1 base and J by 10 bases, and 12 bases separated the two germline ends. Germline V gene lookup returns CDR1 SGHNT and CDR2 YYREEE (reference sequence). The full variable domain, rest sourced from reference TRBV5-4 and TRBJ1-6, is ETGVTQSPTHLIKTRGQQVTLRCSSQSGHNTVSWYQQALGQGPQFIFQYYREEENGRGNFPPRFSGLQFPNYSSELNVNALELDDSALYLCASSLTGLQSPLHFGNGTRLTVT.

The chain recombines TRBV11-2 with TRBJ2-1; 12 nucleotides agree with TRBD2. The CDR3 totals 15 residues. Germline V lookup: CDR1 SGHAT, CDR2 FQNNGV. V gave up 6 bases and J gave up 4 bases; unmatched junction bases: 4. Written as DNA, the CDR3 is TGTGCCAGCAGGATACTAGCGGGGGGATACAATGAGCAGTTCTTC. Translated: CASRILAGGYNEQFF.

The chain uses TRBV7-3 and TRBJ1-1; no reliable D call. V lost 4 bases and J lost 0, with 6 bases in between. The CDR3 is 13 residues long. Germline CDR1 and CDR2: SGHTA and FQGTGA. CDR3 loop: CASSSGVNTEAFF. CDR3 DNA: TGTGCCAGCAGCTCGGGAGTGAACACTGAAGCTTTCTTT.

CDR3 amino acids: CSARPGLAWFF. CDR3 coding DNA: TGCAGTGCTAGACCTGGACTAGCGTGGTTCTTC. The V gene is TRBV20-1, the J gene TRBJ2-1; 9 bases are a match to TRBD2. This CDR3 is built from 11 residues. V shed 2 bases, J shed 15 bases, and the junction held 5 bases outside the gene matches. Germline V CDR1 and CDR2: DFQATT, SNEGSKA (reference sequence).

The rearrangement links TRBV6-5 to TRBJ2-1; 10 positions match TRBD2. The ends lost 2 bases at V and 5 bases at J; junction bases unmatched: 3. The CDR3 consists of 15 residues. Looked up from germline, CDR1 is MNHEY and CDR2 is SVGAGI. The CDR3 nucleotides read TGTGCCAGCAGTTACCCAGCGGGAGGGGACAATGAGCAGTTCTTC. Amino acid sequence: CASSYPAGGDNEQFF.

The V call is TRBV15, the J call TRBJ2-5, with 10 bases aligning to TRBD2. The J call may be in error: the DNA end matches TRBJ2-7 better. The CDR3 contains 15 residues. In germline, CDR1 is LNHNV, CDR2 YYDKDF (reference sequence). The DNA for the CDR3 is TGTGCCACCAGCAGAGCCGGGACTAGCGACTACGAGCAGTACTTC. Its protein is CATSRAGTSDYEQYF.

The CDR3 DNA is TGTGCCAGCAGCGCCCGGACAGGGAACAGCAATCAGCCCCAGCATTTT. It codes for CASSARTGNSNQPQHF. The V gene is TRBV21-1, the J gene TRBJ1-5; the table's D call, TRBD1, has no DNA check behind it. TRBV21-1 constitutes a pseudogene. The CDR3 has 16 residues.

The chain couples TRBV7-2 to TRBJ2-7; 7 bases line up with TRBD1. Germline V gene lookup returns CDR1 SGHTA and CDR2 FQGNSA. V was clipped by 6 bases and J by 0 bases; unmatched bases: 8. The CDR3 runs to 15 residues. DNA for the CDR3: TGTGCCAGCAGACCGGACAGGTGGAGCTCCTACGAGCAGTACTTC. Protein product: CASRPDRWSSYEQYF.

The chain joins TRBV28 to TRBJ2-7; D remains unclear. The CDR3 runs to 14 residues. The germline V gene encodes CDR1 MDHEN and CDR2 SYDVKM. Trimming pared 6 bases from V and 12 bases from J, leaving 24 bases between. CDR3 nucleotides: TGTGCCAGCAGCCCGGGTGACGGCTCGGCTATGGCGTACTTC. This translates into CASSPGDGSAMAYF.

The chain links TRBV4-2 to TRBJ2-5; 7 nucleotides agree with TRBD1. The trim removed 4 bases at V and 3 bases at J, leaving 8 bases unmatched. This CDR3 region has 15 residues. Germline CDR1 is LGHNA and CDR2 is YNFKEQ. The CDR3 coding sequence is TGTGCCAGCAGCCTATCCACCGGGACAGAAGAGACCCAGTACTTC. It encodes CASSLSTGTEETQYF.